The clone carrying this TCR beta chain was observed a handful of times. The data were produced by immunoSEQ multiplex PCR, yet TCRdb's version contains in-frame clones alone and is incomplete. The table has about 69,000 clones, approximately 79% seen once. This specimen comes from a study of blood T cell repertoires in COVID-19. Study details: The United States, Italy and Spain provided the acute and convalescent COVID-19 samples. T cells, B-cell-depleted T cells, or PBMCs supplied cDNA or gDNA.

The germline V gene encodes CDR1 SEHNR and CDR2 FQNEAQ (reference sequence). The V end was cut by 5 bases, the J end by 1 base, with 11 bases between. The CDR3 extends over 15 amino acids. Sequencing was performed on peripheral blood. The V and J genes are TRBV7-9 and TRBJ2-2, with a weak D call TRBD1 (5 bases). The receptor was isolated from a man in his fifties or sixties with acute or convalescent COVID-19. In nucleotides, the CDR3 is TGTGCCAGCAGCGATGACAGATTGAACACCGGGGAGCTGTTTTTT. It encodes CASSDDRLNTGELFF.